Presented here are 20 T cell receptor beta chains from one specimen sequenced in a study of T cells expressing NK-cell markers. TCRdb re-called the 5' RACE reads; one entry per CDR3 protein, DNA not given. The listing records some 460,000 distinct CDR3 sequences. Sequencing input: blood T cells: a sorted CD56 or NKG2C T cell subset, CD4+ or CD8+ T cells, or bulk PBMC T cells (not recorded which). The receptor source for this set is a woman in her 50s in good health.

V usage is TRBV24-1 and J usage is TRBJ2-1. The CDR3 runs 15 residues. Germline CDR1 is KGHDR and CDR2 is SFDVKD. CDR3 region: CATSVRASSYNEQFF.

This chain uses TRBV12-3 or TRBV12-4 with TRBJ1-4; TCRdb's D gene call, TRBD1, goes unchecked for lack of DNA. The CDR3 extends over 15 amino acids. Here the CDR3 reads CASREGGGEDEKLFF.

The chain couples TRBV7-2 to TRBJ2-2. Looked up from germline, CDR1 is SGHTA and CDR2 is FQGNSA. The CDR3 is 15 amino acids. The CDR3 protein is CASRPSGANTGELFF.

CDR3 in amino acids: CASSLEGLGDPGQFF. This chain joins TRBV5-1 and TRBJ2-1; the TCRdb call, TRBD2, lacks DNA for checking. The CDR3 contains 15 residues. Germline assignment: CDR1 SGHRS and CDR2 YFSETQ.

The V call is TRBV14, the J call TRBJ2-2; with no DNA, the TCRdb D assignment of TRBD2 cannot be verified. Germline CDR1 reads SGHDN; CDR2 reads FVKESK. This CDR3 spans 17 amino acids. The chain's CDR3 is CASSPPGLAGGSGELFF.

This CDR3 reads CAISRDRVYNEQFF. The V gene is TRBV10-3, the J gene TRBJ2-1; TCRdb's D call, TRBD1, is unchecked because there is no DNA. The germline CDR1 and CDR2 sequences are ENHRY and SYGVKD. The CDR3 is 14 amino acids.

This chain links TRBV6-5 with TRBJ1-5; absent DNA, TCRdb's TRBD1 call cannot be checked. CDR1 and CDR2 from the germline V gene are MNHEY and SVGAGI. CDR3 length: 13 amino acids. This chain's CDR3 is CASSGSRGQPQHF.

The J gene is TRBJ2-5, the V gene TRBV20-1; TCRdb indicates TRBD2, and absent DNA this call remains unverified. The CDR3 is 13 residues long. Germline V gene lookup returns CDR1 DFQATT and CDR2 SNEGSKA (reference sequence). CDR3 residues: CSASRPPGETQYF.

This chain's CDR3 is CASSLRSDRYTDTQYF. The chain uses TRBV2 and TRBJ2-3; the D gene TCRdb calls, TRBD1, cannot be checked with no DNA. CDR1 is SNHLY, CDR2 FYNNEI, per germline. This CDR3 is 16 amino acids long.

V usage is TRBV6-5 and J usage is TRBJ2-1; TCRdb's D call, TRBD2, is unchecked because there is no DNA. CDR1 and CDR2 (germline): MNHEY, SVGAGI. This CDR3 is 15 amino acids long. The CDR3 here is CASSSRLAGESEQFF.

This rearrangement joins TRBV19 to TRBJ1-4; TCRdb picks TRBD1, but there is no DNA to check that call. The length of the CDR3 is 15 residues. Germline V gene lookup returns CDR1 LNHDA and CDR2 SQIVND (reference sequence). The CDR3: CASRDRGTKNEKLFF.

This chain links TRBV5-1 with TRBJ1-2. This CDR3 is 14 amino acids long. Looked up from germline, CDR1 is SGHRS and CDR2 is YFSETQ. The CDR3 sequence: CASSLVTENYGYTF.

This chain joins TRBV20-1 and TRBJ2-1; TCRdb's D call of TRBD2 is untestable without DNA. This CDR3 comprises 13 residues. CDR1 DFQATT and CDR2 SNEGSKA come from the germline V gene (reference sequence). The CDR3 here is CSGLAGADNEQFF.

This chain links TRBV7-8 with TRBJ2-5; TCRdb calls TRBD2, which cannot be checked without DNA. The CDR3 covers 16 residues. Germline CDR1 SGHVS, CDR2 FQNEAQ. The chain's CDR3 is CASSLRTAALRETQYF.

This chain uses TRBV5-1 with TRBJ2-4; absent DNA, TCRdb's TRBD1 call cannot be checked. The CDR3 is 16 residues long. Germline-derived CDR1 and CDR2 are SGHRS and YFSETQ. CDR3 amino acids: CASSLEQGGTKNIQYF.

CDR3 residues: CASSYSAGGDGYTF. The chain has TRBV6-5 and TRBJ1-2; TCRdb calls TRBD1, which cannot be checked without DNA. The CDR3 spans 14 residues. From germline, CDR1 is MNHEY and CDR2 SVGAGI.

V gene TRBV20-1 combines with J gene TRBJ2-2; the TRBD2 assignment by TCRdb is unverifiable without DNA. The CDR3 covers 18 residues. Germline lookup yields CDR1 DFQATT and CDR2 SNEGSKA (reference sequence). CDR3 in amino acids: CSARAPPSGRANTGELFF.

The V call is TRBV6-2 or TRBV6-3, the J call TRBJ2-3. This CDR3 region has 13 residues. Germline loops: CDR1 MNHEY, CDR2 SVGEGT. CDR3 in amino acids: CASSGGGADTQYF.

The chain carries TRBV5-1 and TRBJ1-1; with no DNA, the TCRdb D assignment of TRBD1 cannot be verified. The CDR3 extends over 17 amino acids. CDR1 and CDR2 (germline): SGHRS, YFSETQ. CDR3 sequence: CASSLEGQGGTNTEAFF.

CDR3 region: CASSQGVWGTNQPQHF. The chain joins TRBV4-1 to TRBJ1-5; TCRdb indicates TRBD1, and absent DNA this call remains unverified. This CDR3 spans 16 amino acids. CDR1 MGHRA and CDR2 YSYEKL come from the germline V gene.